What follows are 4 T cell receptor beta chains derived from one specimen sequenced in a study of patients and donors after allogeneic stem cell transplantation. From the RT-PCR reads, TCRdb called clonotypes with MiXCR, one entry per CDR3 protein. The data contain 190,000 or so distinct CDR3 sequences, 35% to 45% of them singletons. The source material was blood, either unsorted or a sorted T cell fraction (not recorded which). These receptors all stem from a human donor who was either an allogeneic HSCT recipient or a stem cell or donor lymphocyte infusion donor (not recorded which). It is not recorded whose cells these are; they may come from a transplant donor.

This clonotype was counted between two and nine times. The CDR3 spells CASSSPTGGFPGELFF. The CDR3 DNA is TGTGCCAGCAGCTCCCCGACAGGGGGCTTCCCCGGGGAGCTGTTTTTT. The chain links TRBV7-2 to TRBJ2-2, with 10 nucleotides matching TRBD1. The CDR3 contains 16 residues. J lost 6 bases, V lost 4 bases, and 8 bases had no gene match. Germline loops: CDR1 SGHTA, CDR2 FQGNSA.

The rearrangement uses TRBV20-1 and TRBJ2-7; tentative D call: TRBD2 (6 bases). The V end was cut by 1 base, the J end by 3 bases, with 13 bases between. CDR1 and CDR2 from the germline V gene are DFQATT and SNEGSKA (reference sequence). This CDR3 comprises 14 residues. CDR3 sequence reads: CSARAGTQIYEQYF. In DNA, the CDR3 is TGCAGTGCTAGAGCCGGGACTCAAATCTACGAGCAGTACTTC.

This clonotype has a handful of counts. This chain links TRBV28 with TRBJ1-6; D is possibly TRBD1 (5 bases). The CDR3 is made up of 14 amino acids. Germline lookup yields CDR1 MDHEN and CDR2 SYDVKM. The germline V and J ends were trimmed by 8 bases and 7 bases, with 15 bases remaining between them. In DNA, the CDR3 is TGTGCCAGCGGATCCGGGACTCTCAATTCACCCCTCCACTTT. This codes for CASGSGTLNSPLHF.

This clonotype appeared many times. The chain links TRBV20-1 to TRBJ1-2; D gene unclear. Germline CDR1 and CDR2: DFQATT and SNEGSKA (reference sequence). CDR3 length equals 13 residues. V lost 3 bases to trimming and J lost 0 bases, with 8 bases between them. In nucleotides, the CDR3 is TGCAGTGCTAGTAAGGGAGCTAACTATGGCTACACCTTC. Translation: CSASKGANYGYTF.